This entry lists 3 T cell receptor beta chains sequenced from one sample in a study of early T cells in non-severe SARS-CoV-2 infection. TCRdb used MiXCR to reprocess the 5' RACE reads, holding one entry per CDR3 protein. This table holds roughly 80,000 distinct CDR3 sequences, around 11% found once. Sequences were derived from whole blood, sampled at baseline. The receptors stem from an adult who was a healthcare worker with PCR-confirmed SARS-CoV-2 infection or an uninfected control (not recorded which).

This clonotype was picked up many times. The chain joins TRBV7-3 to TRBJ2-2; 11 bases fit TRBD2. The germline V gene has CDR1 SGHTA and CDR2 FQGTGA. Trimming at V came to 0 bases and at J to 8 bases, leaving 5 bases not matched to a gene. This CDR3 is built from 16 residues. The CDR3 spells CASSLTSGLAVGELFF. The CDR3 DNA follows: TGTGCCAGCAGCTTAACTTCGGGACTAGCGGTGGGGGAGCTGTTTTTT.

CDR3 nucleotides: TGTGCCAGCAGCTCCAGCGGGCGCTACAATGAGCAGTTCTTC. This encodes CASSSSGRYNEQFF. The chain combines TRBV7-3 with TRBJ2-1; a possible D gene is TRBD2 (6 bases). CDR3 length: 14 residues. V was shortened by 4 bases and J by 3 bases, with 10 bases between the two germline ends. Germline values: CDR1 SGHTA, CDR2 FQGTGA.

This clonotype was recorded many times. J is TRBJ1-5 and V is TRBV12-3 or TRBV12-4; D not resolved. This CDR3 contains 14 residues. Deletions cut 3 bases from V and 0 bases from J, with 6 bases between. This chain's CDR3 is CASSFESSNQPQHF. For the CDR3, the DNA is TGTGCCAGCAGTTTTGAGTCTAGCAATCAGCCCCAGCATTTT.